These 28 T cell receptor beta chains originate from one sample sequenced in a study of shared clonotypes between healthy human individuals. TCRdb's table, derived via immunoSEQ multiplex PCR, lists solely in-frame clones and lacks some. The table records around 300,000 clones, more than 75% of them present only once. Sequencing was performed on memory CD8+ T cells sorted from blood. As for subset: CD45RO+ cells pooled with CCR7-negative TemRA cells. These receptor sequences come from a man aged 18-30 years in good health.

The chain is built from TRBV7-9 and TRBJ2-1; TRBD1 is a possible D gene (6 bases). The CDR3 covers 16 residues. Deletions cut 5 bases from V and 0 bases from J, with 14 bases between. The germline CDR1 and CDR2 sequences are SEHNR and FQNEAQ (reference sequence). In DNA form, the CDR3 reads TGTGCCAGCAGCCCTTCTCAGGGGAGCTCCTACAATGAGCAGTTCTTC. Translated: CASSPSQGSSYNEQFF. The whole variable domain, remainder taken from reference TRBV7-9 and TRBJ2-1, is DTGVSQNPRHKITKRGQNVTFRCDPISEHNRLYWYRQTLGQGPEFLTYFQNEAQLEKSRLLSDRFSAERPKGSFSTLEIQRTEQGDSAMYLCASSPSQGSSYNEQFFGPGTRLTVL.

This rearrangement joins TRBV6-1 to TRBJ2-2, with 11 bases matching TRBD1. Germline V CDR1 and CDR2: MNHNS, SASEGT. J lost 7 bases, V lost 4 bases, and 5 bases had no gene match. This CDR3 region has 15 residues. The chain's CDR3 is CASSVGQGAVGELFF. Here the CDR3 DNA reads TGTGCCAGCAGTGTTGGACAGGGGGCTGTCGGGGAGCTGTTTTTT.

The CDR3 protein is CGTARRSYNSPLHF. In nucleotides, the CDR3 is TGTGGCACCGCGCGACGTTCTTATAATTCACCCCTCCACTTT. This chain joins TRBV19 and TRBJ1-6; D ambiguous. The V gene's germline CDR1 is LNHDA and CDR2 SQIVND (reference sequence). This CDR3 is built from 14 residues.

This chain joins TRBV29-1 and TRBJ2-1; D may be TRBD1 (5 bases). Germline loops: CDR1 SQVTM, CDR2 ANQGSEA. The CDR3 contains 14 residues. Between the trimmed V and J ends, which lost 5 bases and 8 bases, there was a span of 19 bases. The CDR3 DNA follows: TGCAGCGTTCCTGGGGCTCCTGGGGTTGATGAGCAGTTCTTC. Translated, it gives CSVPGAPGVDEQFF.

This clone was recorded only once. The rearrangement joins TRBV5-1 to TRBJ2-1; no reliable D call. Per the germline V gene, CDR1 is SGHRS and CDR2 is YFSETQ. With 0 bases removed from V and 10 bases from J, the gap between germline ends came to 14 bases. The CDR3 contains 14 residues. CDR3 nucleotide sequence: TGCGCCAGCAGCTTGGCCGTTGGGGAACTCGAGCAGTTCTTC. Its protein product is CASSLAVGELEQFF.

This clone was detected a few times. The chain has TRBV19 and TRBJ2-3; D is unclear. This CDR3 comprises 16 residues. CDR1 is LNHDA, CDR2 SQIVND, per germline (reference sequence). The ends were cut back, 7 bases at V and 5 bases at J, with 22 bases in the middle. CDR3 DNA: TGTGCCAGTAACCCAAACCCCCTCTCCCTAGGAGATACGCAGTATTTT. As protein: CASNPNPLSLGDTQYF.

This clone was recorded only once. The chain carries TRBV4-3 and TRBJ1-2, with D hard to call. Germline values: CDR1 LGHNA, CDR2 YSLEER. CDR3 length: 14 residues. V lost 0 bases and J 7 bases, leaving 12 bases between the germline ends. The CDR3 DNA reads as TGCGCCAGCAGCCAAGATTTTGGTGCCAGTGGCTACACCTTC. Translated, it gives CASSQDFGASGYTF.

The rearrangement links TRBV30 to TRBJ1-3; D unresolved. CDR3 length equals 14 residues. Deletions cut 1 base from V and 0 bases from J, with 7 bases between. The germline CDR1 and CDR2 sequences are GTSNPN and SVGIG (reference sequence). CDR3 sequence (DNA): TGTGCCTGGAGTGCGACTGTCTCTGGAAACACCATATATTTT. This translates into CAWSATVSGNTIYF. Full variable domain (rest looked up from reference TRBV30 and TRBJ1-3): SQTIHQWPATLVQPVGSPLSLECTVEGTSNPNLYWYRQAAGRGLQLLFYSVGIGQISSEVPQNLSASRPQDRQFILSSKKLLLSDSGFYLCAWSATVSGNTIYFGEGSWLTVV.

The V and J genes are TRBV2 and TRBJ2-1; no reliable D call. The V end lost 3 bases, the J end lost 2 bases, and 14 bases lay between the germline ends. In germline, CDR1 is SNHLY, CDR2 FYNNEI. The CDR3 contains 16 residues. CDR3 nucleotides: TGTGCCAGCAGTGACTTGGCAGGAGATGCCTACAATGAGCAGTTCTTC. This gives the protein CASSDLAGDAYNEQFF.

This chain links TRBV7-8 with TRBJ2-5; possibly TRBD2 for D (6 bases). V was trimmed by 5 bases and J by 5 bases, leaving 9 bases between them. The CDR3 length is 12 residues. Germline lookup yields CDR1 SGHVS and CDR2 FQNEAQ. CDR3 sequence (DNA): TGTGCCAGCAGCCCCCGGGGGGAGACCCAGTACTTC. This gives the protein CASSPRGETQYF. Combining the CDR3 with reference TRBV7-8 and TRBJ2-5 gives the whole variable domain GAGVSQSPRYKVAKRGQDVALRCDPISGHVSLFWYQQALGQGPEFLTYFQNEAQLDKSGLPSDRFFAERPEGSVSTLKIQRTQQEDSAVYLCASSPRGETQYFGPGTRLLVL.

This clone appeared a few times. The rearrangement links TRBV27 to TRBJ2-5; TRBD1 matches 7 bases. V shed 6 bases, J shed 3 bases, and the junction held 10 bases outside the gene matches. The CDR3 sequence is 15 residues long. CDR1 and CDR2 from the germline V gene are MNHEY and SMNVEV (reference sequence). CDR3 coding DNA: TGTGCCAGCAGCCTACAGGGACAGCAGAAAGAGACCCAGTACTTC. It translates to CASSLQGQQKETQYF.

Here the CDR3 DNA reads TGTGCCAGCAGTTTTCCGGGACGGAACTCTGGAAACACCATATATTTT. This gives the protein CASSFPGRNSGNTIYF. The chain combines TRBV7-9 with TRBJ1-3; possible D gene TRBD1, 5 bases. The germline CDR1 and CDR2 sequences are SEHNR and FQNEAQ (reference sequence). The CDR3 has 16 residues. Deletions cut 6 bases from V and 0 bases from J, with 15 bases between.

The V call is TRBV4-1, the J call TRBJ1-1; D ambiguous. The CDR3 is 14 amino acids. V shed 7 bases and J shed 4 bases, with 16 bases lying between them. The germline gives CDR1 MGHRA, CDR2 YSYEKL. CDR3 sequence: CASNLLPGSTEAFF. The CDR3, as DNA: TGCGCCAGCAACCTCCTACCGGGGTCCACTGAAGCTTTCTTT.

DNA of the CDR3: TGTGCCAGCAGCCCGGGGGGGTGGGCCACTGAAGCTTTCTTT. Translating it yields CASSPGGWATEAFF. J is TRBJ1-1 and V is TRBV6-5; D may be TRBD1 (5 bases). The germline V and J ends were trimmed by 6 bases and 4 bases, with 15 bases remaining between them. Per germline, CDR1 MNHEY and CDR2 SVGAGI. The CDR3 contains 14 residues.

This clone was detected only a few times. This rearrangement joins TRBV4-1 to TRBJ2-7; TRBD1 might be the D (7 bases). The length of the CDR3 is 17 residues. The germline gives CDR1 MGHRA, CDR2 YSYEKL. The V gene lost 1 base and the J gene lost 4 bases, with 20 bases spanning the gap. The DNA for the CDR3 is TGCGCCAGCAGCCAAGTAGGCGGCGGGACAGCGGATTACGAGCAGTACTTC. It codes for CASSQVGGGTADYEQYF.

This chain uses TRBV5-4 with TRBJ2-4; D could derive from TRBD1 or TRBD2 (5 bases each). Germline values: CDR1 SGHNT, CDR2 YYREEE (reference sequence). V was pared by 3 bases and J by 0 bases, with 10 bases between. This CDR3 is built from 15 residues. The CDR3 here is CASSSGTIAKNIQYF. The CDR3 DNA reads as TGTGCCAGCAGCTCCGGGACGATAGCCAAAAACATTCAGTACTTC.

The gene calls are TRBV10-2 and TRBJ1-3, with D tentatively TRBD1 (6 bases). The germline V gene encodes CDR1 WSHSY and CDR2 SAAADI. V lost 4 bases and J 0 bases, leaving 16 bases between the germline ends. The CDR3 has 17 residues. The CDR3 DNA reads TGCGCCAGCAGTGTAGACAGGCTTAGGAGCTCTGGAAACACCATATATTTT. Its translation is CASSVDRLRSSGNTIYF.

The chain carries TRBV5-8 and TRBJ2-1; 8 bases are shared with TRBD2. Germline CDR1 reads SGHTS; CDR2 reads YDEGEE. With V trimmed by 5 bases and J by 3 bases, 7 bases remained unmatched. CDR3 size: 15 residues. The CDR3 is CASREAGVGYNEQFF. The CDR3, as DNA: TGTGCCAGCAGGGAAGCGGGAGTAGGCTACAATGAGCAGTTCTTC.

The rearrangement links TRBV5-1 to TRBJ2-1; D tentatively reads TRBD1 or TRBD2 (7 bases each). Per the germline V gene, CDR1 is SGHRS and CDR2 is YFSETQ. V lost 4 bases and J 7 bases, leaving 18 bases between the germline ends. The CDR3 loop spans 15 amino acids. CDR3 residues: CASSPELATGNEQFF. The CDR3 nucleotides are TGCGCCAGCAGCCCAGAACTAGCGACAGGGAATGAGCAGTTCTTC. The full variable domain, with the rest looked up from reference TRBV5-1 and TRBJ2-1, is KAGVTQTPRYLIKTRGQQVTLSCSPISGHRSVSWYQQTPGQGLQFLFEYFSETQRNKGNFPGRFSGRQFSNSRSEMNVSTLELGDSALYLCASSPELATGNEQFFGPGTRLTVL.

This chain links TRBV11-2 with TRBJ1-2, with D perhaps TRBD1 (5 bases). V was pared by 1 base and J by 5 bases, with 11 bases between. From germline, CDR1 is SGHAT and CDR2 FQNNGV. The CDR3 is made up of 14 amino acids. The CDR3 region is CASSLGDLPYGYTF. DNA for the CDR3: TGTGCCAGCAGCTTAGGGGACTTGCCGTATGGCTACACCTTC.

The chain combines TRBV5-1 with TRBJ1-2, with 7 bases lining up with TRBD1. After removal of 2 bases from V and 6 bases from J, the junction contained 7 bases not matched to a gene. CDR1 is SGHRS and CDR2 is YFSETQ in the germline V gene. The CDR3 is 14 residues long. CDR3 in DNA: TGCGCCAGCAGCTTCGAGGACAGGCCCAATGGCTACACCTTC. Protein product: CASSFEDRPNGYTF.

Many counts were recorded for this clone. This may be a read error: a much more frequent sequence differs by one nucleotide. The same CDR3 also results from other DNA sequences found in this sample. This chain links TRBV27 with TRBJ2-7; D may be TRBD1 (6 bases). Germline V gene lookup returns CDR1 MNHEY and CDR2 SMNVEV (reference sequence). The CDR3 totals 13 residues. Trimming took off 5 bases at V and 2 bases at J, with 10 bases between the two ends. The CDR3 region is CASSVQGTYEQYF. CDR3 DNA sequence: TGTGCCAGCAGTGTTCAGGGGACCTACGAGCAGTACTTC.

Remarks on this clone: The same CDR3 arises from other DNA sequences in this sample as well. The rearrangement joins TRBV20-1 to TRBJ2-1; no clear D. The CDR3 extends over 11 amino acids. CDR1 DFQATT and CDR2 SNEGSKA come from the germline V gene (reference sequence). The V gene lost 2 bases and the J gene lost 5 bases, with 4 bases spanning the gap. CDR3 loop: CSARINNEQFF. The CDR3 bases are TGCAGTGCTAGAATTAACAATGAGCAGTTCTTC.

The chain combines TRBV7-9 with TRBJ2-7; 7 bases align to TRBD2. The CDR3 sequence is 17 residues long. Looked up from germline, CDR1 is SEHNR and CDR2 is FQNEAQ (reference sequence). The V and J ends lost 1 base and 3 bases, in that order; junction bases with no gene match: 12. The CDR3 coding sequence is TGTGCCAGCAGCTTAGAGGTCGGTAGCGGGTCATACTACGAGCAGTACTTC. Its protein product is CASSLEVGSGSYYEQYF. Complete variable domain (other parts from reference TRBV7-9 and TRBJ2-7): DTGVSQNPRHKITKRGQNVTFRCDPISEHNRLYWYRQTLGQGPEFLTYFQNEAQLEKSRLLSDRFSAERPKGSFSTLEIQRTEQGDSAMYLCASSLEVGSGSYYEQYFGPGTRLTVT.

Of note for this clone: The same CDR3 is also encoded by other DNA sequences in this sample. The chain recombines TRBV4-1 with TRBJ2-2; D is uncertain. CDR3 length: 15 residues. CDR1 and CDR2 (germline): MGHRA, YSYEKL. The ends were cut back, 3 bases at V and 0 bases at J, with 8 bases in the middle. CDR3 coding DNA: TGCGCCAGCAGCCATAGGACCCCGAACACCGGGGAGCTGTTTTTT. Translated: CASSHRTPNTGELFF.

In DNA form, the CDR3 reads TGCGCAGAGAGGCGGAGGACCGGGGAGCTGTTTTTT. Translating gives CAERRRTGELFF. This sequence joins TRBV5-1 and TRBJ2-2; a weak D match, TRBD2 (5 bases). The CDR3 runs 12 residues. Looked up from germline, CDR1 is SGHRS and CDR2 is YFSETQ.

J is TRBJ1-4 and V is TRBV10-3; a possible D gene is TRBD1 (6 bases). CDR3 size: 17 residues. CDR1 ENHRY and CDR2 SYGVKD come from the germline V gene. Deletions cut 1 base from V and 3 bases from J, with 15 bases between. CDR3 loop: CAISEFWGHKANEKLFF. For the CDR3, the DNA is TGTGCCATCAGTGAGTTCTGGGGGCACAAAGCTAATGAAAAACTGTTTTTT.

The chain employs TRBV27 and TRBJ2-1; 9 nucleotides line up with TRBD2. V shed 7 bases and J 5 bases; nucleotides not matched to a gene: 6. The CDR3 consists of 14 residues. In germline, CDR1 is MNHEY, CDR2 SMNVEV (reference sequence). CDR3 protein: CASTRLAENNEQFF. In nucleotides, the CDR3 is TGTGCCAGCACCAGACTAGCGGAGAACAATGAGCAGTTCTTC.